A selection of T cell receptor beta chains follows, all from one sample in a study of technical replicates of blood from a few donors. The protocol was immunoSEQ multiplex PCR, while the TCRdb copy is restricted to in-frame clones and leaves out a portion. The sample consists of more than 65,000 clones, more than 85% of them appearing once. Specimen: T cells isolated from PBMCs. The receptors come from a human donor in good health. The CDR3 runs from the conserved cysteine through the conserved F or W. D genes are given only for firm matches. Some rows mark clone size as missing; the rest say once, few, many or name a class of expanded clone.

clone_size,j_call,v_call,d_call,cdr3_aa,cdr3_nt
once,TRBJ1-1,TRBV7-3,NA,CASSLNPGWNTEAFF,TGTGCCAGCAGCTTAAATCCGGGATGGAACACTGAAGCTTTCTTT
few,TRBJ1-1,TRBV29-1,NA,CSVEGLMNTEAFF,TGCAGCGTTGAAGGACTAATGAACACTGAAGCTTTCTTT
NA,TRBJ1-2,TRBV28,NA,CASSGAGFGYGYTF,TGTGCCAGCAGTGGAGCAGGGTTTGGCTATGGCTACACCTTC
NA,TRBJ2-7,TRBV9,NA,CASSVGLAEHYEQYF,TGTGCCAGCAGCGTAGGGTTAGCGGAGCACTACGAGCAGTACTTC
once,TRBJ2-2,TRBV7-6,NA,CASSFGGNTGELFF,TGTGCCAGCAGCTTTGGAGGGAACACCGGGGAGCTGTTTTTT
NA,TRBJ2-3,TRBV5-1,NA,CASSTRYDTQYF,TGCGCCAGCAGTACTCGGTACGATACGCAGTATTTT
NA,TRBJ2-3,TRBV30,NA,CAWGGRGSTDTQYF,TGTGCCTGGGGGGGTAGGGGGAGCACAGATACGCAGTATTTT
NA,TRBJ1-1,TRBV7-9,NA,CASSLGPFMNTEAFF,TGTGCCAGCAGCCTGGGCCCTTTTATGAACACTGAAGCTTTCTTT
NA,TRBJ2-7,TRBV4-2,TRBD2,CASSLTSGTSGEQYF,TGTGCCAGCAGCCTTACTAGCGGCACCTCGGGAGAGCAGTACTTC
NA,TRBJ2-7,TRBV29-1,NA,CSVGTGHSYEQYF,TGCAGCGTGGGGACTGGGCACTCCTACGAGCAGTACTTC
NA,TRBJ1-5,TRBV5-1,NA,CASSLGARDQPQHF,TGCGCCAGCAGCTTGGGGGCGAGAGATCAGCCCCAGCATTTT
NA,TRBJ2-7,TRBV28,TRBD1,CASISRDRGRSEQYF,TGTGCCAGCATTTCCCGGGACAGGGGGCGAAGCGAGCAGTACTTC
once,TRBJ1-4,TRBV25-1,TRBD1,CASSESGQGTNDNEKLFF,TGTGCCAGCAGTGAATCCGGACAGGGGACAAACGATAATGAAAAACTGTTTTTT
NA,TRBJ2-7,TRBV7-2,TRBD2,CASSPRLGTSGSYEQYF,TGTGCCAGCAGCCCCAGGCTCGGGACTAGCGGTTCCTACGAGCAGTACTTC
NA,TRBJ1-1,TRBV19,TRBD1,CASITGVGNTEAFF,TGTGCCAGTATAACAGGGGTCGGGAACACTGAAGCTTTCTTT
NA,TRBJ2-7,TRBV5-4,NA,CASSWRGLLEQYF,TGTGCCAGCAGCTGGAGGGGCCTTTTGGAGCAGTACTTC
NA,TRBJ1-1,TRBV27,NA,CASRQGNTEAFF,TGTGCCAGCAGACAGGGGAACACTGAAGCTTTCTTT
NA,TRBJ2-1,TRBV5-1,TRBD1,CASSSGTGGYNEQFF,TGCGCCAGCAGCTCCGGGACAGGGGGTTACAATGAGCAGTTCTTC
NA,TRBJ1-2,TRBV6-6,NA,CASRLTGGDGYTF,TGTGCCAGCCGACTCACCGGAGGAGACGGCTACACCTTC
NA,TRBJ2-1,TRBV7-2,TRBD2,CASSLGLAGGPDEQFF,TGTGCCAGCAGCTTAGGTCTGGCGGGAGGGCCCGATGAGCAGTTCTTC
NA,TRBJ2-1,TRBV11-3,TRBD2,CASSLISGSLEQFF,TGTGCCAGCAGCTTAATTAGCGGGAGCTTGGAGCAGTTCTTC
NA,TRBJ2-1,TRBV6-5,NA,CASSYSGGGDEQFF,TGTGCCAGCAGTTACTCTGGCGGAGGGGATGAGCAGTTCTTC
NA,TRBJ2-3,TRBV5-4,TRBD2,CASSQGLAGEADTQYF,TGTGCCAGCAGCCAGGGCCTAGCGGGAGAGGCAGATACGCAGTATTTT
NA,TRBJ1-2,TRBV30,NA,CAWDRSHGYTF,TGTGCCTGGGACCGTAGCCATGGCTACACCTTC
NA,TRBJ1-3,TRBV6-5,TRBD1,CASLGGTGTGNTIYF,TGTGCCAGCCTGGGGGGGACAGGGACTGGAAACACCATATATTTT
NA,TRBJ1-2,TRBV7-2,TRBD1,CASSLDRVGGYTF,TGTGCCAGCAGCCTGGACAGGGTGGGCGGCTACACCTTC
NA,TRBJ2-7,TRBV7-6,TRBD1,CASSQGQGLSYEQYF,TGTGCCAGCAGCCAGGGACAGGGCCTCTCCTACGAGCAGTACTTC
once,TRBJ1-4,TRBV9,TRBD1,CASSVAGQGATNEKLFF,TGTGCCAGCAGCGTAGCGGGACAGGGGGCGACTAATGAAAAACTGTTTTTT
NA,TRBJ2-1,TRBV10-3,TRBD2,CAISDQRGMQFF,TGTGCCATCAGTGATCAGCGGGGCATGCAGTTCTTC
NA,TRBJ2-5,TRBV7-9,NA,CASSIDNQETQYF,TGTGCCAGCAGCATTGACAACCAAGAGACCCAGTACTTC
NA,TRBJ2-3,TRBV6-6,NA,CASSGEAEYTDTQYF,TGTGCCAGCAGTGGAGAAGCGGAGTACACAGATACGCAGTATTTT
NA,TRBJ1-4,TRBV28,NA,CASSLLRGNRANEKLFF,TGTGCCAGCAGTTTATTACGAGGGAACAGAGCTAATGAAAAACTGTTTTTT
NA,TRBJ2-7,TRBV5-1,NA,CASSVDSPRIDEQYF,TGCGCCAGCAGCGTTGATTCCCCTAGGATCGACGAGCAGTACTTC
NA,TRBJ1-1,TRBV19,NA,CASSIYAGAEAFF,TGTGCCAGTAGTATTTACGCAGGCGCTGAAGCTTTCTTT
NA,TRBJ2-7,TRBV4-1,NA,CASSQEQALNYEQYF,TGCGCCAGCAGCCAAGAGCAGGCTCTGAACTACGAGCAGTACTTC
NA,TRBJ2-7,TRBV13,NA,CASSSTGGLGEQYF,TGTGCCAGCAGCTCGACAGGGGGACTAGGGGAGCAGTACTTC
NA,TRBJ1-2,TRBV6-1,NA,CASSEDIFYGYTF,TGTGCCAGCAGTGAGGACATCTTCTATGGCTACACCTTC
NA,TRBJ2-5,TRBV10-3,TRBD1,CAISLQGAQETQYF,TGTGCCATCAGTCTACAGGGGGCCCAAGAGACCCAGTACTTC
NA,TRBJ1-5,TRBV28,NA,CASSLPVNQPQHF,TGTGCCAGCAGTTTACCCGTGAATCAGCCCCAGCATTTT
NA,TRBJ2-7,TRBV6-6,TRBD2,CASSYVAGGPSEQYF,TGTGCCAGCAGTTACGTAGCGGGAGGGCCTTCCGAGCAGTACTTC
NA,TRBJ1-5,TRBV10-3,NA,CAIGAGNQPQHF,TGTGCCATCGGTGCAGGAAATCAGCCCCAGCATTTT
NA,TRBJ2-5,TRBV6-5,TRBD2,CASSIAGSLGETQYF,TGTGCCAGCAGTATAGCGGGATCGCTTGGAGAGACCCAGTACTTC
NA,TRBJ1-4,TRBV4-2,NA,CASSQMDPEGGEKLFF,TGTGCCAGCAGCCAAATGGACCCAGAGGGAGGCGAAAAACTGTTTTTT
NA,TRBJ1-4,TRBV28,TRBD1,CASSRLDRGEKLFF,TGTGCCAGCAGTCGGTTGGACAGGGGCGAAAAACTGTTTTTT
NA,TRBJ2-7,TRBV5-1,NA,CASSFGGYEQYF,TGCGCCAGCAGCTTTGGAGGCTACGAGCAGTACTTC
NA,TRBJ2-2,TRBV5-4,NA,CASSYTSGDTGELFF,TGTGCCAGCAGCTACACTAGTGGGGACACCGGGGAGCTGTTTTTT
NA,TRBJ2-7,TRBV28,TRBD1,CASSPVDRDSYEQYF,TGTGCCAGCAGTCCAGTAGACAGGGACTCCTACGAGCAGTACTTC
NA,TRBJ2-2,TRBV18,NA,CASSFAQLATGELFF,TGTGCCAGCTCATTTGCCCAGCTAGCGACCGGGGAGCTGTTTTTT
NA,TRBJ2-7,TRBV15,NA,CATSRGPRSGYEQYF,TGTGCCACCAGCAGAGGTCCCCGGTCGGGCTACGAGCAGTACTTC
NA,TRBJ2-1,TRBV7-9,NA,CASSRTGIDSYNEQFF,TGTGCCAGCAGCCGGACCGGAATCGACAGCTACAATGAGCAGTTCTTC
NA,TRBJ2-3,TRBV5-4,TRBD2,CASSLAIAGFATDTQYF,TGTGCCAGCAGCTTGGCTATAGCGGGTTTCGCCACAGATACGCAGTATTTT
once,TRBJ2-3,TRBV9,NA,CASSVPRDTDTQYF,TGTGCCAGCAGCGTTCCCAGGGACACAGATACGCAGTATTTT
NA,TRBJ1-2,TRBV6-5,NA,CASSSQGRGYTF,TGTGCCAGCAGTTCCCAGGGCCGGGGCTACACCTTC
NA,TRBJ2-1,TRBV6-5,NA,CASQPLLARYRVF,TGTGCCAGCCAACCTCTCCTAGCACGCTATCGGGTCTTC
NA,TRBJ2-5,TRBV25-1,NA,CASSEGSNF,TGTGCCAGCAGTGAAGGTTCTAACTTC
NA,TRBJ2-7,TRBV9,NA,CASSVVDWNEQYF,TGTGCCAGCAGCGTAGTAGACTGGAACGAGCAGTACTTC
NA,TRBJ2-3,TRBV7-2,NA,CASSLAGVPTDTQYF,TGTGCCAGCAGCTTAGCAGGGGTCCCCACAGATACGCAGTATTTT